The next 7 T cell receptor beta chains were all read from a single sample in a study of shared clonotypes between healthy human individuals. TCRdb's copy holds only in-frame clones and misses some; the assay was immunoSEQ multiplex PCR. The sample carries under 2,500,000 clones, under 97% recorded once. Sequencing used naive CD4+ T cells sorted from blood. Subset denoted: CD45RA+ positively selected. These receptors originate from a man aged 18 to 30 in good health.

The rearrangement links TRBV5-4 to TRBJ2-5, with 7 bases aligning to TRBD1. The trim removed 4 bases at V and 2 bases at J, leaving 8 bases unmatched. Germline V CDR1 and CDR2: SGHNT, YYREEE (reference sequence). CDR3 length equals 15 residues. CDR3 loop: CASSVRTGVQETQYF. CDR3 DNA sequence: TGTGCCAGCAGCGTCCGGACAGGCGTTCAAGAGACCCAGTACTTC.

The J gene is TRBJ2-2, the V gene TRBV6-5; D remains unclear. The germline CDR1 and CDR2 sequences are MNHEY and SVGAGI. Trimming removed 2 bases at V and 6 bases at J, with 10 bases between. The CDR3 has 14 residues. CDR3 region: CASSYSSWAGELFF. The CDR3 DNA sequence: TGTGCCAGCAGTTACAGTAGTTGGGCCGGGGAGCTGTTTTTT.

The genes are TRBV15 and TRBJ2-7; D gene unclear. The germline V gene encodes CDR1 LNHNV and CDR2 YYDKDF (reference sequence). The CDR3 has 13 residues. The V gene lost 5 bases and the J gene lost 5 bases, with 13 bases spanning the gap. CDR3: CATSPPWQDEQYF. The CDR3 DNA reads TGTGCCACCAGCCCCCCTTGGCAGGACGAGCAGTACTTC.

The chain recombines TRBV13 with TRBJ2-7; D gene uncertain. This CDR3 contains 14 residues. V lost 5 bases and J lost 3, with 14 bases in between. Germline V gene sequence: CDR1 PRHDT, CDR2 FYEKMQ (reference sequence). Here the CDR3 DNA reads TGTGCCAGCAGCGATCCCCGGAGAGGCTACGAGCAGTACTTC. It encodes CASSDPRRGYEQYF.

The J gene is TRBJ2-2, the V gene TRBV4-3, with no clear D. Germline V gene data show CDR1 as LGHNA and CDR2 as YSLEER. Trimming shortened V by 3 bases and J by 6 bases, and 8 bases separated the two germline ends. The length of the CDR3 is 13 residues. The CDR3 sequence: CASSQGSAGELFF. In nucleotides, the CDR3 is TGCGCCAGCAGCCAGGGCTCGGCCGGGGAGCTGTTTTTT.

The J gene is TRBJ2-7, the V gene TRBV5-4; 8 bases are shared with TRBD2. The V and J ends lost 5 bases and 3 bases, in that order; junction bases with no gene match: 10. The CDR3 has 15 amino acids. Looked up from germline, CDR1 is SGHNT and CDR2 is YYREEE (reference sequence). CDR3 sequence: CASRGTRNGNYEQYF. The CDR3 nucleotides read TGTGCCAGCAGAGGGACTAGAAACGGCAACTACGAGCAGTACTTC.

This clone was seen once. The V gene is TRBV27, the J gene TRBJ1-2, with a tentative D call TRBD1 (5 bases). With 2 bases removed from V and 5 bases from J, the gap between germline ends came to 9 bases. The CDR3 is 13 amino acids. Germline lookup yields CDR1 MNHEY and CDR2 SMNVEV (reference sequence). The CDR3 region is CASSLQGTYGYTF. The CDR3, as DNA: TGTGCCAGCAGTTTACAAGGGACGTATGGCTACACCTTC.